These 28 T cell receptor beta chains were sequenced from one sample in a study of cytomegalovirus exposure and HLA in healthy donors. PCR primers comprised 60 Vbeta and 13 Jbeta primers. Profiling relied on immunoSEQ multiplex PCR, and the TCRdb table lists in-frame clones only, not all of them. Here the sample spans fewer than 250,000 clones, over 65% being singletons. Sequencing was carried out using PBMCs. These receptors all stem from a man aged 35 to 55 in good health and CMV-seropositive.

This clone was detected once. V and J are TRBV6-5 and TRBJ2-3; maybe TRBD2 (5 bases). The germline V gene encodes CDR1 MNHEY and CDR2 SVGAGI. Between the trimmed V and J ends, which lost 6 bases and 2 bases, there was a span of 15 bases. The length of the CDR3 is 15 residues. This CDR3 is CASSPRKRVTDTQYF. The DNA of the CDR3 is TGTGCCAGCAGCCCCCGGAAGAGGGTCACAGATACGCAGTATTTT.

This sequence joins TRBV2 and TRBJ1-5, with D maybe TRBD1 (6 bases). Germline CDR1 and CDR2: SNHLY and FYNNEI. The CDR3 is made up of 15 amino acids. The V end was cut by 1 base, the J end by 3 bases, with 10 bases between. CDR3 region: CASSEGGQLNQPQHF. CDR3 sequence (DNA): TGTGCCAGCAGTGAAGGGGGACAACTCAATCAGCCCCAGCATTTT.

The chain carries TRBV6-5 and TRBJ2-7; no clear D gene. The CDR3 totals 15 residues. Germline V CDR1 and CDR2: MNHEY, SVGAGI. V was clipped by 5 bases and J by 1 base, with 15 bases between them. CDR3 DNA: TGTGCCAGCAGTCACTATGATAGGAGTTCCTACGAGCAGTACTTC. Protein sequence: CASSHYDRSSYEQYF.

The CDR3 coding sequence is TGTGCCAGTAGTATATGGAGTTCAGACACTGAAGCTTTCTTT. Its translation is CASSIWSSDTEAFF. This chain joins TRBV19 and TRBJ1-1; the D is unclear. The V end lost 2 bases, the J end lost 3 bases, and 10 bases lay between the germline ends. The germline CDR1 and CDR2 sequences are LNHDA and SQIVND (reference sequence). The CDR3 loop spans 14 amino acids. Full variable domain (remainder filled in from reference TRBV19 and TRBJ1-1): DGGITQSPKYLFRKEGQNVTLSCEQNLNHDAMYWYRQDPGQGLRLIYYSQIVNDFQKGDIAEGYSVSREKKESFPLTVTSAQKNPTAFYLCASSIWSSDTEAFFGQGTRLTVV.

The chain couples TRBV7-9 to TRBJ2-7, with a tentative D call TRBD2 (6 bases). The germline V gene encodes CDR1 SEHNR and CDR2 FQNEAQ (reference sequence). The ends were cut back, 5 bases at V and 3 bases at J, with 11 bases in the middle. The CDR3 covers 13 residues. The CDR3 region has the DNA TGTGCCAGCAGCCTCGGGAGCTTCTACGAGCAGTACTTC. Translated, it gives CASSLGSFYEQYF.

The rearrangement links TRBV6-1 to TRBJ1-2; tentative D call: TRBD1 (6 bases). V was cut by 6 bases and J by 2 bases, with 7 bases left in between. There are 12 residues in the CDR3. Germline CDR1 MNHNS, CDR2 SASEGT. Here the CDR3 DNA reads TGTGCCAGCAGCCAGGGGAACTATGGCTACACCTTC. Translating it yields CASSQGNYGYTF.

V is TRBV5-1 and J is TRBJ2-3; 7 bases are shared with TRBD1. The CDR3 is made up of 14 amino acids. Germline lookup yields CDR1 SGHRS and CDR2 YFSETQ. The V and J ends lost 1 base and 5 bases, in that order; junction bases with no gene match: 4. The CDR3 bases are TGCGCCAGCAGCTTGCGCACAGGGGAAGATACGCAGTATTTT. Translation: CASSLRTGEDTQYF.

This clone has a handful of counts. This rearrangement joins TRBV6-1 to TRBJ1-6, with D possibly matching TRBD1 (6 bases). The germline V and J ends were trimmed by 3 bases and 4 bases, with 13 bases remaining between them. Germline V gene lookup returns CDR1 MNHNS and CDR2 SASEGT. The CDR3 is made up of 16 amino acids. Written as DNA, the CDR3 is TGTGCCAGCAGTGAGATGGGGGCATCGTATAATTCACCCCTCCACTTT. Protein: CASSEMGASYNSPLHF.

This chain joins TRBV7-2 and TRBJ1-1, with 10 positions matching TRBD1. V dropped 5 bases and J dropped 5; count of bases not matched to a gene: 5. CDR1 is SGHTA, CDR2 FQGNSA, per germline. The CDR3 loop spans 14 amino acids. CDR3 DNA: TGTGCCAGCAGCACGGACAGGGGGACGACTGAAGCTTTCTTT. Protein sequence: CASSTDRGTTEAFF.

The chain is built from TRBV6-6 and TRBJ1-5; D is possibly TRBD1 (5 bases). The CDR3 loop spans 14 amino acids. The V end was cut by 6 bases, the J end by 1 base, with 10 bases between. Germline CDR1 and CDR2: MNHNY and SVGAGI (reference sequence). The CDR3: CASSTDSSNQPQHF. DNA of the CDR3: TGTGCCAGCAGCACAGACAGCAGCAATCAGCCCCAGCATTTT.

The rearrangement uses TRBV4-2 and TRBJ1-6, with TRBD1 matching over 8 bases. J was trimmed by 9 bases and V by 2 bases; bases with no gene match: 3. The CDR3 consists of 14 residues. Germline V gives CDR1 LGHNA, CDR2 YNFKEQ. The DNA of the CDR3 is TGTGCCAGCAGCCAAACAGGGGGAAGTTCACCCCTCCACTTT. Its translation is CASSQTGGSSPLHF.

This chain uses TRBV4-1 with TRBJ2-1; D may be TRBD2 (7 bases). This CDR3 spans 20 amino acids. The ends were cut back, 1 base at V and 3 bases at J, with 25 bases in the middle. Germline lookup yields CDR1 MGHRA and CDR2 YSYEKL. The CDR3 loop is CASSQVLPRGGTSGYNEQFF. The CDR3 DNA reads TGCGCCAGCAGCCAAGTTCTCCCAAGGGGGGGGACAAGCGGCTACAATGAGCAGTTCTTC.

This clone was counted a few times. V and J are TRBV18 and TRBJ2-1, with 9 bases identical to TRBD1. The trim removed 4 bases at V and 4 bases at J, leaving 5 bases unmatched. Looked up from germline, CDR1 is KGHSH and CDR2 is LQKENI. This CDR3 has 15 amino acids. DNA for the CDR3: TGTGCCAGCTCACGTCCGGGACAGGGATACAATGAGCAGTTCTTC. Protein product: CASSRPGQGYNEQFF.

The CDR3 bases are TGTGCCAGCAGCTTATTCGGGGAGACCCAGTACTTC. This gives the protein CASSLFGETQYF. V usage is TRBV13 and J usage is TRBJ2-5; D gene ambiguous. The CDR3 length is 12 residues. Germline loops: CDR1 PRHDT, CDR2 FYEKMQ (reference sequence). Trimming pared 2 bases from V and 5 bases from J, leaving 6 bases between.

The chain links TRBV2 to TRBJ2-3, with D tentatively TRBD1 (5 bases). This CDR3 has 13 amino acids. The V gene's germline CDR1 is SNHLY and CDR2 FYNNEI. Trimming removed 3 bases at V and 5 bases at J, with 9 bases between. The chain's CDR3 is CASSEWTKDTQYF. The DNA for the CDR3 is TGTGCCAGCAGTGAGTGGACAAAAGATACGCAGTATTTT.

The gene calls are TRBV25-1 and TRBJ2-3; 7 bases match TRBD1. V was pared by 4 bases and J by 0 bases, with 13 bases of the junction left unmatched. This CDR3 comprises 18 residues. CDR1 and CDR2 from the germline V gene are MGHDK and SYGVNS. CDR3 amino acids: CASSGAPGTDPSTDTQYF. The CDR3 nucleotides read TGTGCCAGCAGTGGGGCCCCGGGGACAGATCCTAGCACAGATACGCAGTATTTT.

The gene calls are TRBV5-1 and TRBJ2-1; 15 bases line up with TRBD2. The CDR3 consists of 19 residues. V trimming: 0 bases; J trimming: 1 base; junction bases outside the gene matches: 5. The germline V gene has CDR1 SGHRS and CDR2 YFSETQ. The CDR3 sequence is CASSLEGTSGRISYNEQFF. CDR3 sequence (DNA): TGCGCCAGCAGCTTGGAAGGGACTAGCGGGAGGATTTCCTACAATGAGCAGTTCTTC. Supplemented by reference TRBV5-1 and TRBJ2-1, the full variable domain reads KAGVTQTPRYLIKTRGQQVTLSCSPISGHRSVSWYQQTPGQGLQFLFEYFSETQRNKGNFPGRFSGRQFSNSRSEMNVSTLELGDSALYLCASSLEGTSGRISYNEQFFGPGTRLTVL.

The CDR3: CASSIQGLAGGIGTDTQYF. CDR3 DNA: TGTGCCAGCAGCATACAGGGACTAGCGGGAGGGATAGGGACAGATACGCAGTATTTT. The V call is TRBV28, the J call TRBJ2-3, with 16 bases matching TRBD2. The CDR3 sequence is 19 residues long. Trimming cost V 6 bases and J 3 bases; bases outside gene matches: 12. Germline CDR1 MDHEN, CDR2 SYDVKM.

The chain links TRBV5-4 to TRBJ2-5, with 9 bases matching TRBD2. J was trimmed by 4 bases and V by 6 bases; bases with no gene match: 7. This CDR3 spans 14 amino acids. The germline V gene has CDR1 SGHNT and CDR2 YYREEE (reference sequence). The CDR3 sequence is CASTKAGGPETQYF. The CDR3 DNA is TGTGCCAGCACCAAAGCGGGGGGTCCAGAGACCCAGTACTTC. Supplemented by reference TRBV5-4 and TRBJ2-5, the full variable domain reads ETGVTQSPTHLIKTRGQQVTLRCSSQSGHNTVSWYQQALGQGPQFIFQYYREEENGRGNFPPRFSGLQFPNYSSELNVNALELDDSALYLCASTKAGGPETQYFGPGTRLLVL.

The table lists this clone with a few counts. The V gene is TRBV7-6, the J gene TRBJ2-7; a weak D match, TRBD2 (5 bases). V shed 5 bases and J shed 6 bases, with 14 bases lying between them. The CDR3 is 13 amino acids. CDR1 SGHVS and CDR2 FNYEAQ come from the germline V gene. The CDR3 coding sequence is TGTGCCAGCAGCATCGGGAAAACGGGCGAGCAGTACTTC. Residues: CASSIGKTGEQYF. The entire variable domain, with the rest obtained from reference TRBV7-6 and TRBJ2-7, is as follows: GAGVSQSPRYKVTKRGQDVALRCDPISGHVSLYWYRQALGQGPEFLTYFNYEAQQDKSGLPNDRFSAERPEGSISTLTIQRTEQRDSAMYRCASSIGKTGEQYFGPGTRLTVT.

This clone has just a few counts. The CDR3 DNA follows: TGTGCCAGCAGCCCCGTTATGGCGGCTGGCTACACCTTC. It yields the protein CASSPVMAAGYTF. The rearrangement joins TRBV13 to TRBJ1-2; D ambiguous. CDR3 length: 13 residues. V was pared by 5 bases and J by 7 bases, with 14 bases between. CDR1 PRHDT and CDR2 FYEKMQ come from the germline V gene (reference sequence). Supplemented by reference TRBV13 and TRBJ1-2, the full variable domain reads AAGVIQSPRHLIKEKRETATLKCYPIPRHDTVYWYQQGPGQDPQFLISFYEKMQSDKGSIPDRFSAQQFSDYHSELNMSSLELGDSALYFCASSPVMAAGYTFGSGTRLTVV.

This clone was detected once. The identical CDR3 is also encoded by other nucleotide sequences in the sample. The chain has TRBV27 and TRBJ1-3; D is undetermined. The CDR3 contains 14 residues. CDR1 and CDR2 from the germline V gene are MNHEY and SMNVEV (reference sequence). The V end lost 6 bases, the J end lost 0 bases, and 9 bases lay between the germline ends. CDR3 coding DNA: TGTGCCAGCAGCTCCGGTAGCTCTGGAAACACCATATATTTT. Protein: CASSSGSSGNTIYF.

The DNA for the CDR3 is TGTGCCAGCTTCGGGGTTTTGGAGACCCAGTACTTC. This sequence encodes CASFGVLETQYF. The chain carries TRBV2 and TRBJ2-5; the D gene is possibly TRBD2 (5 bases). This CDR3 comprises 12 residues. V lost 8 bases to trimming and J lost 5 bases, with 12 bases between them. CDR1 is SNHLY, CDR2 FYNNEI, per germline.

V and J are TRBV4-2 and TRBJ2-7, with D possibly TRBD2 on 5 matching bases. Trimming left V 3 bases short and J 0 bases short, with 15 bases between. This CDR3 spans 16 amino acids. Germline CDR1 LGHNA, CDR2 YNFKEQ. CDR3 region: CASSHSEAASSYEQYF. CDR3 in DNA: TGTGCCAGCAGCCACTCCGAAGCGGCTAGCTCCTACGAGCAGTACTTC.

V usage is TRBV28 and J usage is TRBJ2-7; a weak D match, TRBD2 (5 bases). CDR3 size: 14 residues. Deletions cut 6 bases from V and 4 bases from J, with 16 bases between. Germline lookup yields CDR1 MDHEN and CDR2 SYDVKM. The CDR3 here is CASRSIGLVYEQYF. For the CDR3, the DNA is TGTGCCAGCAGGTCGATCGGACTGGTTTACGAGCAGTACTTC. The full variable domain, in which reference TRBV28 and TRBJ2-7 provide the parts outside the CDR3, is DVKVTQSSRYLVKRTGEKVFLECVQDMDHENMFWYRQDPGLGLRLIYFSYDVKMKEKGDIPEGYSVSREKKERFSLILESASTNQTSMYLCASRSIGLVYEQYFGPGTRLTVT.

The CDR3 protein is CASSFKPSYLYGYTF. CDR3 sequence (DNA): TGTGCCAGCAGTTTCAAGCCGTCCTACCTCTATGGCTACACCTTC. The chain carries TRBV27 and TRBJ1-2, with D hard to call. Trimming cost V 3 bases and J 4 bases, with 15 bases left between them. Germline lookup yields CDR1 MNHEY and CDR2 SMNVEV (reference sequence). The CDR3 totals 15 residues.

V and J are TRBV28 and TRBJ1-4, with D possibly being TRBD1 (5 bases). The CDR3 runs 13 residues. V shed 7 bases and J shed 5 bases, with 11 bases lying between them. CDR1 and CDR2 from the germline V gene are MDHEN and SYDVKM. The CDR3 protein is CASTQGSNEKLFF. CDR3 coding DNA: TGTGCCAGCACGCAGGGTTCCAATGAAAAACTGTTTTTT.

The V and J genes are TRBV19 and TRBJ2-5; 12 nucleotides match TRBD2. Trimming cost V 6 bases and J 2 bases; bases outside gene matches: 10. Germline-derived CDR1 and CDR2 are LNHDA and SQIVND (reference sequence). There are 17 residues in the CDR3. CDR3 sequence: CASSPGGLAGFQETQYF. CDR3 nucleotide sequence: TGTGCCAGTAGCCCCGGGGGACTAGCGGGCTTTCAAGAGACCCAGTACTTC.